The sequence of this TCR beta chain was determined in a study of blood T cell repertoires in COVID-19. For the study at large: Samples taken during acute and convalescent COVID-19 were collected in the United States, Italy and Spain. PBMCs, B-cell-depleted T cells, or T cells provided the cDNA or gDNA that made up the material.

Germline V gene data show CDR1 as SNHLY and CDR2 as FYNNEI. V lost 7 bases and J lost 4, with 19 bases in between. The CDR3 sequence is 15 residues long. Authors' processing steps: Scientists estimated how many nucleated cells there were by amplifying reference gene primers. Sequencing was performed with immunoSEQ multiplex PCR; in TCRdb, only in-frame clones are kept and a portion is missing. D and trimming were read from the DNA, whereas the V and J calls and clone size are those reported in that table. Here the sample spans under 300,000 clones, 85% being singletons. The sequenced material came from peripheral blood. This rearrangement joins TRBV2 to TRBJ1-2; D is perhaps TRBD1 (5 bases). This clonotype was sampled from a woman aged 55-69 years with active or convalescent COVID-19. Written as DNA, the CDR3 is TGTGCCAGCAACCGAGGGACGGGAGACGGCTATGGCTACACCTTC. It yields the protein CASNRGTGDGYGYTF.